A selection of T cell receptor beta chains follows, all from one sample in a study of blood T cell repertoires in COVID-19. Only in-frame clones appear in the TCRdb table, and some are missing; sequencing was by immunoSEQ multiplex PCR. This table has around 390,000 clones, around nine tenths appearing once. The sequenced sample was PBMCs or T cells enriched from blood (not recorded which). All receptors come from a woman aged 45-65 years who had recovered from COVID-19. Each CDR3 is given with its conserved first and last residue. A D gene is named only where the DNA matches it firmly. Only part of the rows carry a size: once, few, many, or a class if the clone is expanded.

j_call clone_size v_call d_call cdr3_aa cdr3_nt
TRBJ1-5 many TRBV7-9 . CASSFDSDQPQHF TGTGCCAGCAGCTTTGACAGCGATCAGCCCCAGCATTTT
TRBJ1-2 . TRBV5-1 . CASSLVGSVRAGGGYTF TGCGCCAGCAGCTTGGTTGGATCGGTCCGAGCAGGTGGAGGCTACACCTTC
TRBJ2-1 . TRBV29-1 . CSVEATGTHSYNEQFF TGCAGCGTTGAAGCCACCGGGACTCACTCCTACAATGAGCAGTTCTTC
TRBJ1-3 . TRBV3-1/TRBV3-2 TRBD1 CASSQETGGVGNTIYF TGTGCCAGCAGCCAAGAGACAGGGGGCGTTGGAAACACCATATATTTT
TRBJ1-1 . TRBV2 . CASSSSGGGTEAFF TGTGCCAGCAGTTCATCGGGGGGCGGCACTGAAGCTTTCTTT
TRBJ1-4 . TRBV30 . CAFVQGRQEKLFF TGTGCCTTTGTCCAGGGGCGGCAGGAAAAACTGTTTTTT
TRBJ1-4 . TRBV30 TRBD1 CAGLPLGQGPEKLFF TGTGCCGGGTTGCCCTTGGGACAGGGTCCTGAAAAACTGTTTTTT
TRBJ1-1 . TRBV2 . CASSIQGNTEAFF TGTGCCAGCAGTATACAGGGAAACACTGAAGCTTTCTTT
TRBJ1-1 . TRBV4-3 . CASSQGRGGFNTEAFF TGCGCCAGCAGCCAAGGGCGAGGTGGATTTAACACTGAAGCTTTCTTT
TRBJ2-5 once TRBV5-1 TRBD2 CASSLGGGVETQYF TGCGCCAGCAGCTTGGGCGGGGGGGTAGAGACCCAGTACTTC
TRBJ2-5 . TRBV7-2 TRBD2 CASSGLLAGGRQETQYF TGTGCCAGCAGCGGTCTACTAGCGGGGGGGCGACAAGAGACCCAGTACTTC
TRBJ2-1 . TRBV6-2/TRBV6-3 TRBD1 CASSYNVGGRYNEQFF TGTGCCAGCAGTTACAATGTAGGGGGCAGGTACAATGAGCAGTTCTTC
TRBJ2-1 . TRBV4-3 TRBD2 CASSRALTSGGYNEQFF TGCGCCAGCAGCCGCGCCCTAACTAGCGGGGGTTACAATGAGCAGTTCTTC